This entry lists 6 T cell receptor beta chains sequenced from one sample in a study of blood T cell repertoires in COVID-19. Assay used: immunoSEQ multiplex PCR; TCRdb lists only in-frame clones, some missing. Among 280,000 or so clones, 88% were seen once, and the ten largest hold about 8.6%. What was sequenced was peripheral blood. These receptors were obtained from a man aged 18 to 35 with active or convalescent COVID-19.

The chain employs TRBV4-2 and TRBJ2-1; 7 bases align to TRBD1. Per germline, CDR1 LGHNA and CDR2 YNFKEQ. Trimming removed 0 bases from V and 2 bases from J; junction bases left unmatched: 4. The CDR3 length is 16 residues. The CDR3 loop reads CASSQDGQEAYNEQFF. Here the CDR3 DNA reads TGTGCCAGCAGCCAAGATGGACAGGAGGCCTACAATGAGCAGTTCTTC.

V is TRBV18 and J is TRBJ1-1, with a weak D call TRBD1 (5 bases). V dropped 4 bases and J dropped 4 bases, with 19 bases sitting between them. Germline assignment: CDR1 KGHSH and CDR2 LQKENI. The CDR3 is 16 residues long. The CDR3 is CASSLNSGGSRTEAFF. CDR3 coding DNA: TGTGCCAGCTCACTTAATTCGGGGGGGTCGCGCACTGAAGCTTTCTTT. Drawing the rest from reference TRBV18 and TRBJ1-1, the complete variable domain is NAGVMQNPRHLVRRRGQEARLRCSPMKGHSHVYWYRQLPEEGLKFMVYLQKENIIDESGMPKERFSAEFPKEGPSILRIQQVVRGDSAAYFCASSLNSGGSRTEAFFGQGTRLTVV.

The chain links TRBV7-9 to TRBJ1-6; D is undetermined. Germline values: CDR1 SEHNR, CDR2 FQNEAQ (reference sequence). V lost 5 bases and J lost 10, with 15 bases in between. CDR3 length: 14 amino acids. The CDR3 loop reads CASSPKGGNSPLHF. The DNA of the CDR3 is TGTGCCAGCAGCCCTAAGGGAGGGAACTCACCCCTCCACTTT.

The rearrangement joins TRBV19 to TRBJ2-5, with 14 bases lining up with TRBD2. Germline assignment: CDR1 LNHDA and CDR2 SQIVND (reference sequence). This CDR3 contains 18 residues. The junction had 9 bases not matched to a gene; V was cut back by 5 bases and J by 1 base. This CDR3 reads CASSRLAGGPVLQETQYF. The CDR3 region has the DNA TGTGCCAGTAGTCGACTAGCGGGGGGGCCGGTCCTCCAAGAGACCCAGTACTTC. The whole variable domain, remainder taken from reference TRBV19 and TRBJ2-5, is DGGITQSPKYLFRKEGQNVTLSCEQNLNHDAMYWYRQDPGQGLRLIYYSQIVNDFQKGDIAEGYSVSREKKESFPLTVTSAQKNPTAFYLCASSRLAGGPVLQETQYFGPGTRLLVL.

This chain joins TRBV27 and TRBJ1-2; 7 nucleotides align to TRBD1. J lost 8 bases, V lost 7 bases, and 7 bases had no gene match. The germline V gene encodes CDR1 MNHEY and CDR2 SMNVEV (reference sequence). The CDR3 has 12 residues. CDR3 sequence reads: CASTTGAGGYTF. The DNA for the CDR3 is TGTGCCAGCACTACAGGGGCGGGGGGCTACACCTTC.

Here the CDR3 DNA reads TGTGCCATCAGTGCAGAAGCGGGGGGGCCAAATACGCAGTATTTT. This gives the protein CAISAEAGGPNTQYF. The rearrangement links TRBV10-3 to TRBJ2-3; 10 bases are shared with TRBD2. V shed 4 bases and J 7 bases; nucleotides not matched to a gene: 8. Germline loops: CDR1 ENHRY, CDR2 SYGVKD. This CDR3 is 15 amino acids long.